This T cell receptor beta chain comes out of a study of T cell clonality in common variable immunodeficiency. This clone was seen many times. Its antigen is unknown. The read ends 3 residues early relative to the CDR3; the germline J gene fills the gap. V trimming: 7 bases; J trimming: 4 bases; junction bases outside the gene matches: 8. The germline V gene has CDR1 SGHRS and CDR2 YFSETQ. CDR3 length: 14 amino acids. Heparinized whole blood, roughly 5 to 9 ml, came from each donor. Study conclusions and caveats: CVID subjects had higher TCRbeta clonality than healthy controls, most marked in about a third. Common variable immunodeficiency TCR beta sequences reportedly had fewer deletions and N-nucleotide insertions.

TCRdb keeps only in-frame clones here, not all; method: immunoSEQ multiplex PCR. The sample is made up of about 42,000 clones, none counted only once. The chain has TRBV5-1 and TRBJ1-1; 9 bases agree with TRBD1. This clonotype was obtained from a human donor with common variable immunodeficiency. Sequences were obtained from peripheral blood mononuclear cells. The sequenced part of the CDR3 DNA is TGCGCCAGCTCGACAGGGGGTTCGATCACTGAA. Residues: CASSTGGSITE. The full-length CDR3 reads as CASSTGGSITEAFF.